The rows below give T cell receptor beta chains drawn from one sample of a study of shared clonotypes between healthy human individuals. Method: immunoSEQ multiplex PCR; TCRdb's copy keeps in-frame clones and lacks some. This table has hundreds of thousands of clones, less than 80% appearing once. Specimen: memory CD4+ T cells sorted from blood. These receptors came from a woman in her 30s in good health. CDR3s include the opening cysteine and the closing phenylalanine or tryptophan. The order of the fields is V gene, J gene, clone size, CDR3 protein. Size tells how often a clone was seen (once, few, many) or the class of an expanded clone, and some rows leave it out.

TRBV5-1	TRBJ1-3	-	CASSPGTLGNTIYF
TRBV10-3	TRBJ1-5	-	CAISESAGGSGQPQHF
TRBV10-3	TRBJ2-2	once	CAIRMTGTGELFF
TRBV15	TRBJ2-7	-	CATSETSGREVQYF
TRBV27	TRBJ2-1	-	CASSTRTSGSYEQFF
TRBV19	TRBJ2-7	-	CASSVVAGGNYYEQYF
TRBV29-1	TRBJ2-3	-	CSVRTSGRSTDTQYF
TRBV5-6	TRBJ2-3	-	CASSWTSGSPDTQYF
TRBV11-2	TRBJ2-2	few	CASSPAPGELFF
TRBV16	TRBJ1-1	-	CASSGGTGEYTEAFF
TRBV18	TRBJ2-1	once	CASSSLEGPGNEQFF
TRBV28	TRBJ1-2	-	CASSGPGTGGDYNYGYTF
TRBV6-1	TRBJ1-3	few	CASRRGQGVNTIYF